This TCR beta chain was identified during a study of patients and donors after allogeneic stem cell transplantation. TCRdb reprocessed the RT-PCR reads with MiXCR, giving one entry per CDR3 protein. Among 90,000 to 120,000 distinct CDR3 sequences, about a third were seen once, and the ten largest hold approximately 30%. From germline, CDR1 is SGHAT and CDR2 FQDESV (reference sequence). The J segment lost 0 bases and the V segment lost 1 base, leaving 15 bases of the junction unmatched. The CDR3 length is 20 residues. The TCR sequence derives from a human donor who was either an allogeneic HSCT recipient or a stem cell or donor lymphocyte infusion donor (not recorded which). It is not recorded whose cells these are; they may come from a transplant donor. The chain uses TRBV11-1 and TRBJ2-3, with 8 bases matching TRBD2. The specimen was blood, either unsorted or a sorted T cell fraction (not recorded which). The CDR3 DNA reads TGTGCCAGCAGCTTAGTGTACGGGAGGGGTGGGGGGGTAAGCACAGATACGCAGTATTTT. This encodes CASSLVYGRGGGVSTDTQYF.